This TCR beta chain stems from a study of T cells in Graves' hyperthyroidism and ophthalmopathy (dated by TCRdb to the late 2010s). Turning to the overall study: Peripheral blood was collected at initial diagnosis, before any treatment. A discovery cohort of about a hundred patients, 43 with Graves' ophthalmopathy and 55 to 65 with stable Graves' hyperthyroidism, was used to find distinguishing TCR V-J signatures. An independent validation cohort of 18 to 20 hyperthyroidism patients and 17 patients who later progressed to ophthalmopathy tested prospective prediction of ophthalmopathy. The 100 discovery patients were randomly split 7:3 into training and test sets. In addition, the study compared T-cell repertoires in thyroid tissue and in blood from about 6 Graves' hyperthyroidism patients. After blood sampling, hyperthyroidism patients were treated with methimazole at a starting dose of 30 mg daily, and ophthalmopathy patients were treated with high-dose intravenous methylprednisolone. TCR Vbeta CDR3 sequencing of 120 to 150 peripheral blood samples (under 45 ophthalmopathy, roughly 72 hyperthyroidism and roughly 17 progressor patients) is reported in the paper. Paper-wide results and their limitations: Ophthalmopathy was separated from stable hyperthyroidism by a 13 V-J signature model, with about 88% sensitivity and roughly 81% specificity obtained in cross-validation and 80%/75% obtained in testing. Most expanded thyroid clonotypes (frequency above 0.001) were also detected in blood, suggesting blood repertoires may reflect thyroid immune responses. During validation, the model predicted progression to ophthalmopathy a median of approximately six months ahead of onset, with just under 71% sensitivity and 72% to 80% specificity. No statistical method was used to set the sample size in advance, and investigators knew the group allocation.

CDR1 MDHEN and CDR2 SYDVKM are derived from the germline V gene. Cut back by 4 bases and 8 bases, the V and J ends lie 18 bases apart. The CDR3 spans 15 residues, from the cysteine through the phenylalanine. Only CDR3 DNA is held: 45 bases, read in frame from base 1. Regarding this clonotype: This clone's antigen is unknown. Per-base quality was not reported, and no clone a single base away is much larger than it.

Ophthalmopathy patients had moderately to severely active disease, Clinical Activity Score of at least 3, NOSPECS grade of at least 4, and duration under 3 months. The study excluded patients with uncontrolled infections, other autoimmune diseases, pregnancy or lactation. Diagnoses were based on clinical symptoms, serum thyroxine and TRAb, thyroid ultrasound and orbital computed tomography. Ficoll-Paque density gradient centrifugation was used to isolate PBMCs from 8.5 to 10 ml of fresh peripheral blood. Total RNA was extracted with Trizol reagent, and quality was checked on an Agilent 2100 Bioanalyzer. Amplification of TCR beta CDR3 regions was carried out from RNA transcripts. For the first round of RT-PCR on the TCR CDR3, the HTBI primer set was used together with the Qiagen OneStep RT-PCR kit. Libraries were constructed in a second round of multiplex PCR, after which size selection and purification were performed. Sequencing of the libraries was done on an Illumina HiSeq2000 using paired-end 100 bp reads. The authors processed their data as follows. Raw data were processed with SOAPnuke, discarding reads with adapters, uncalled bases, mean Phred below 15, or no exact constant-primer or identifier match. COPE v1.2.5 was used to merge the high-quality paired reads, and each unique nucleotide sequence was defined as a clonotype. MiTCR v1.1 was used to align the clonotypes against IMGT TRBV, TRBD and TRBJ reference segments. Analysis was restricted to V-J combinations with a frequency above 0.0001, which covered about 99% of repertoires. The TCS score was defined as F50 (clonal expansion) divided by E x V (chaos), with BLOSUM62-based TCRdist calculated between CDR3 peptides within each V-J. Welch's t-statistics and random forest reduced 514 V-J features to about 13, which were used in a naive Bayes classifier (R e1071). TCRdb handled the public reads itself, with Q25 trimming in fastp and clone calling in MiXCR, and kept productive beta chains. Merged by CDR3 protein, the rows form single entries marked with the most common genes and DNA. Here the V and J calls rest on TCRdb's processing, not on the authors' analysis. Counted in this sample were fewer than 450,000 distinct CDR3 sequences; less than 20% of them appeared once. The ten largest clonotypes hold over 35% of the sample.

The TCR was taken from a man younger than 35 with Graves' ophthalmopathy. This chain joins TRBV28 to TRBJ2-1; the D gene is not confidently resolved. Sequencing was carried out using blood. The DNA sequence is TGTGCCAGCAGTTATGAAGCTCCGTGGGTCCATGAGCAGTTCTTC. Its coded protein is CASSYEAPWVHEQFF.